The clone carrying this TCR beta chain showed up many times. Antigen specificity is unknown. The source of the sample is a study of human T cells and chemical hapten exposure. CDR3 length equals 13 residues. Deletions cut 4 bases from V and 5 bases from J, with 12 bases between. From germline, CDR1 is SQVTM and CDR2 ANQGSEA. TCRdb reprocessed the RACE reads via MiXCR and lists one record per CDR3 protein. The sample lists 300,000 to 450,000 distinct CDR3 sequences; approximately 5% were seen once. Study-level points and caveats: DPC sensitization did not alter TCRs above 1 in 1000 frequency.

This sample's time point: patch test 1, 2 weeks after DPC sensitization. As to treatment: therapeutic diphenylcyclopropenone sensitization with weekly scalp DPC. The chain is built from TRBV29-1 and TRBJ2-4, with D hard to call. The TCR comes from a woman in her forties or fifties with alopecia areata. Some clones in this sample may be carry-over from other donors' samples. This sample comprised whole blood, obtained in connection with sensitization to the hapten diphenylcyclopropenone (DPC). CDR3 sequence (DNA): TGCAGCGTTGGTACGGGCTTCCAAAACATTCAGTACTTC. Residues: CSVGTGFQNIQYF.